This passage covers 26 T cell receptor beta chains from one sample sequenced in a study of T-cell memory formation after mild COVID-19. TCRdb re-called the 5' RACE reads with MiXCR, one entry per CDR3 protein. This sample yields 350,000 to 400,000 distinct CDR3 sequences, of which roughly an eighth are seen a single time; around 21% belongs to the top ten. Sequencing was carried out using PBMCs or a T cell subset sorted from them (not recorded which). These receptors were collected from a man aged 18 to 35 who had mild COVID-19 (a few samples of this study predate the infection). Cell type and time point are not known.

The chain joins TRBV29-1 to TRBJ2-7; 12 bases line up with TRBD2. The trim removed 4 bases at V and 3 bases at J, leaving 7 bases unmatched. Germline loops: CDR1 SQVTM, CDR2 ANQGSEA. The CDR3 covers 15 residues. The CDR3 DNA reads as TGCAGCGTTGGATGGACTAGCGGGGCCCGCTACGAGCAGTACTTC. It yields the protein CSVGWTSGARYEQYF.

This clonotype was picked up many times. V usage is TRBV12-3 or TRBV12-4 and J usage is TRBJ2-7; no reliable D call. This CDR3 has 16 residues. V was shortened by 6 bases and J by 1 base, with 19 bases between the two germline ends. The CDR3 DNA sequence: TGTGCCAGCAGGCAGGCCCGATACCCCAATTCCTACGAGCAGTACTTC. Encoded protein: CASRQARYPNSYEQYF.

V is TRBV4-2 and J is TRBJ2-1, with 10 bases identical to TRBD2. This CDR3 contains 17 residues. V lost 3 bases, J lost 9 bases, and 14 bases stayed unmatched. The germline V gene encodes CDR1 LGHNA and CDR2 YNFKEQ. The CDR3 loop is CASSHAGAGGPYSEQFF. The CDR3 DNA sequence: TGTGCCAGCAGCCACGCTGGAGCGGGGGGGCCTTACTCTGAGCAGTTCTTC.

This clonotype was seen more than once but under ten times. The gene calls are TRBV5-6 and TRBJ2-7; D is perhaps TRBD1 or TRBD2 (5 bases each). Per the germline V gene, CDR1 is SGHDT and CDR2 is YYEEEE. The CDR3 loop spans 14 amino acids. Trimming pared 0 bases from V and 7 bases from J, leaving 14 bases between. This CDR3 is CASSLGSGLREQYV. CDR3 sequence (DNA): TGTGCCAGCAGCTTGGGTTCGGGGCTACGAGAGCAGTACGTC.

The chain uses TRBV18 and TRBJ2-3, with 10 bases that match TRBD1. The V gene end was trimmed by 1 base and the J gene end by 2 bases; junction bases not matched to a gene: 6. CDR3 length: 17 amino acids. Germline loops: CDR1 KGHSH, CDR2 LQKENI. The CDR3 sequence is CASSPRTGTGVTDTQYF. CDR3 DNA: TGTGCCAGCTCACCACGTACGGGGACAGGGGTCACAGATACGCAGTATTTT.

This clonotype showed up just a few times. This chain links TRBV6-2 or TRBV6-3 with TRBJ2-3; D might be TRBD1 or TRBD2, each matching 6 bases. The CDR3 runs 14 residues. The germline V and J ends were trimmed by 8 bases and 1 base, with 13 bases remaining between them. Germline values: CDR1 MNHEY, CDR2 SVGEGT. In nucleotides, the CDR3 is TGTGCCAGCGAAGGGGGGCTAGGCACAGATACGCAGTATTTT. Protein product: CASEGGLGTDTQYF.

The V call is TRBV12-3 or TRBV12-4, the J call TRBJ2-3; the D gene is possibly TRBD2 (5 bases). This CDR3 has 14 residues. V was shortened by 7 bases and J by 2 bases, with 13 bases between the two germline ends. CDR3: CASTPRAYTDTQYF. The CDR3 bases are TGTGCCAGCACCCCGCGGGCTTACACAGATACGCAGTATTTT.

This clonotype was recorded many times. The junction departs from the called germline gene at one end, perhaps through a read error. V gene TRBV7-7 combines with J gene TRBJ2-1; weak D call: TRBD1 (6 bases). Germline-derived CDR1 and CDR2 are SSHAT and FNYEAQ (reference sequence). CDR3 length equals 13 residues. The CDR3 bases are TGTGCTAGCAGCTGGGGAGAAGGGGGTGAGCAGTTCTTC. This codes for CASSWGEGGEQFF.

Ten or more counts support this clonotype. The genes are TRBV5-1 and TRBJ2-1, with D hard to call. The CDR3 runs to 16 residues. Germline CDR1 is SGHRS and CDR2 is YFSETQ. Trimming removed 0 bases at V and 0 bases at J, with 10 bases between. In DNA, the CDR3 is TGCGCCAGCAGCTTGGCCCCCCGAGGCTCCTACAATGAGCAGTTCTTC. Translated, it gives CASSLAPRGSYNEQFF.

V is TRBV7-2 and J is TRBJ2-4; D call uncertain. V was pared by 0 bases and J by 0 bases, with 6 bases between. The CDR3 loop spans 15 amino acids. CDR1 and CDR2 (germline): SGHTA, FQGNSA. CDR3: CASSLASVAKNIQYF. The DNA for the CDR3 is TGTGCCAGCAGCTTAGCCAGCGTAGCCAAAAACATTCAGTACTTC.

V gene TRBV28 combines with J gene TRBJ2-7; possibly TRBD1 or TRBD2 for D (5 bases each). This CDR3 has 15 amino acids. Germline V lookup: CDR1 MDHEN, CDR2 SYDVKM. The DNA of the CDR3 is TGTGCCAGCAGCTCCGTCACCTTATCGCAGCAGGGAGTCCGCGTC. Protein sequence: CASSSVTLSQQGVRV.

This clonotype was observed at least ten times. The genes are TRBV5-1 and TRBJ2-1; 12 bases match TRBD2. V was pared by 4 bases and J by 9 bases, with 5 bases of the junction left unmatched. This CDR3 has 14 residues. Germline assignment: CDR1 SGHRS and CDR2 YFSETQ. The CDR3 region has the DNA TGCGCCAGCAGCCTGACTAGCGGGGGACGTGAGCAGTTCTTC. As protein: CASSLTSGGREQFF.

This chain joins TRBV6-2 or TRBV6-3 and TRBJ2-1; 10 nucleotides agree with TRBD2. The junction had 4 bases not matched to a gene; V was cut back by 2 bases and J by 9 bases. CDR1 and CDR2 (germline): MNHEY, SVGEGT. This CDR3 is 14 amino acids long. The CDR3, as DNA: TGTGCCAGCAGTTACGAGCGGGGGGGCTTTGAGCAGTTCTTC. This encodes CASSYERGGFEQFF.

Only a few counts were recorded for this clonotype. J is TRBJ1-5 and V is TRBV12-3 or TRBV12-4; no firm D call. This CDR3 spans 13 amino acids. V was clipped by 5 bases and J by 2 bases, with 7 bases between them. The CDR3 loop is CASSPVGNQPQHF. The CDR3 nucleotides are TGTGCCAGCAGTCCTGTAGGCAATCAGCCCCAGCATTTT.

This chain uses TRBV5-1 with TRBJ2-3; 7 nucleotides match TRBD2. With 0 bases clipped from V and 1 base from J, the junction kept 11 bases outside the gene matches. The germline CDR1 and CDR2 sequences are SGHRS and YFSETQ. The CDR3 spans 18 residues. The CDR3 spells CASSLATYSGAGTDTQYF. In nucleotides, the CDR3 is TGCGCCAGCAGCTTGGCCACGTACAGCGGGGCGGGCACAGATACGCAGTATTTT.

A few counts support this clonotype. This chain joins TRBV5-6 and TRBJ1-2; possible D gene TRBD1, 6 bases. The ends were cut back, 3 bases at V and 3 bases at J, with 12 bases in the middle. The CDR3 totals 14 residues. The germline V gene has CDR1 SGHDT and CDR2 YYEEEE. The CDR3 DNA reads as TGTGCCAGCAGCTACCGGACAGTGCACTATGGCTACACCTTC. Its protein product is CASSYRTVHYGYTF.

This clonotype was found many times. The V call is TRBV4-1, the J call TRBJ2-5; D is ambiguous. V dropped 1 base and J dropped 1 base, with 10 bases sitting between them. From germline, CDR1 is MGHRA and CDR2 YSYEKL. The CDR3 sequence is 15 residues long. In DNA form, the CDR3 reads TGCGCCAGCAGCCAAGGAGATGGAAGCCAAGAGACCCAGTACTTC. Encoded protein: CASSQGDGSQETQYF.

This clonotype turned up a few times. Since a much larger clone is just one base distant, this may be a read error. J is TRBJ2-1 and V is TRBV5-1, with D possibly TRBD1 on 5 matching bases. Looked up from germline, CDR1 is SGHRS and CDR2 is YFSETQ. Trimming removed 0 bases from V and 10 bases from J, with 5 bases in between. CDR3 length: 11 residues. The CDR3 region has the DNA TGCGCCAGCAGCTTGGGACAGGAGCAGTTCTTC. It specifies CASSLGQEQFF. Based on the CDR3 plus reference TRBV5-1 and TRBJ2-1, the full variable domain is KAGVTQTPRYLIKTRGQQVTLSCSPISGHRSVSWYQQTPGQGLQFLFEYFSETQRNKGNFPGRFSGRQFSNSRSEMNVSTLELGDSALYLCASSLGQEQFFGPGTRLTVL.

Many counts were recorded for this clonotype. DNA of the CDR3: TGTGCCAGCACCCTACTAGGAACCAATGAGCAGTTCTTC. Its translation is CASTLLGTNEQFF. This sequence joins TRBV27 and TRBJ2-1; maybe TRBD2 (5 bases). The CDR3 is made up of 13 amino acids. Germline lookup yields CDR1 MNHEY and CDR2 SMNVEV (reference sequence). V dropped 7 bases and J dropped 6 bases, with 13 bases sitting between them.

This clonotype was observed a few times. The genes are TRBV7-9 and TRBJ2-2; D perhaps matches TRBD1 (6 bases). The CDR3 contains 16 residues. The germline gives CDR1 SEHNR, CDR2 FQNEAQ (reference sequence). V dropped 3 bases and J dropped 3 bases, with 14 bases sitting between them. Written as DNA, the CDR3 is TGTGCCAGCAGCTTCCAGGGGTTAGGGGACACCGGGGAGCTGTTTTTT. Encoded protein: CASSFQGLGDTGELFF.

In this sample, this clonotype turned up many times. The chain links TRBV30 to TRBJ2-1; either TRBD1 or TRBD2 may supply D (6 bases each). The V gene lost 0 bases and the J gene lost 15 bases, with 12 bases spanning the gap. This CDR3 is built from 11 residues. Germline CDR1 reads GTSNPN; CDR2 reads SVGIG (reference sequence). The CDR3 bases are TGTGCCTGGAGTGTAAGGGGGGCCGCGTTCTTC. Translation gives CAWSVRGAAFF. Using reference TRBV30 and TRBJ2-1 for the parts outside the CDR3, the full variable domain is SQTIHQWPATLVQPVGSPLSLECTVEGTSNPNLYWYRQAAGRGLQLLFYSVGIGQISSEVPQNLSASRPQDRQFILSSKKLLLSDSGFYLCAWSVRGAAFFGPGTRLTVL.

The rearrangement links TRBV12-2 to TRBJ2-1. TRBV12-2 is a listed pseudogene. The CDR3 covers 14 residues. CDR3 coding DNA: TGTGCAAGTCGCTTTCGGGACTCCTACAATGAGCAGTTCTTC. Translating it yields CASRFRDSYNEQFF.

This clonotype was seen a few times. The rearrangement joins TRBV12-3 or TRBV12-4 to TRBJ2-1; 8 bases map to TRBD2. The CDR3 length is 16 residues. V shed 7 bases, J shed 5 bases, and the junction held 13 bases outside the gene matches. The CDR3 region has the DNA TGTGCCAGCACCATAGGGAATCGGGGGGGAAACAATGAGCAGTTCTTC. Protein product: CASTIGNRGGNNEQFF.

This chain joins TRBV5-1 and TRBJ1-2; 9 bases align to TRBD1. The length of the CDR3 is 13 residues. Germline trimming cut 4 bases from V and 9 bases from J; bases unmatched to any gene: 7. CDR1 and CDR2 (germline): SGHRS, YFSETQ. The CDR3 DNA follows: TGCGCCAGCAGCGGGGGACAGGGCTTTAGCTACACCTTC. Its protein is CASSGGQGFSYTF.

This chain uses TRBV20-1 with TRBJ2-4; D unclear. CDR3 length equals 12 residues. The germline CDR1 and CDR2 sequences are DFQATT and SNEGSKA (reference sequence). V was shortened by 1 base and J by 8 bases, with 9 bases between the two germline ends. Written as DNA, the CDR3 is TGCAGTGCTAGAGTCGGCGGAGACATTCAGTACTTC. It codes for CSARVGGDIQYF.

In this sample, this clonotype turned up a few times. J is TRBJ2-3 and V is TRBV4-1; 10 nucleotides agree with TRBD2. Germline V gene data show CDR1 as MGHRA and CDR2 as YSYEKL. CDR3 size: 18 residues. After removal of 4 bases from V and 0 bases from J, the junction contained 10 bases not matched to a gene. The CDR3 reads CASSRGRASGGSTDTQYF. Here the CDR3 DNA reads TGCGCCAGCAGCCGAGGGCGGGCTAGCGGGGGTAGCACAGATACGCAGTATTTT.